This T cell receptor beta chain appears in the sequencing data of a study of CD8+CD57+ T cells in acquired aplastic anemia. Trimming removed 6 bases at V and 4 bases at J, with 14 bases between. CDR1 SGHRS and CDR2 YFSETQ come from the germline V gene. The CDR3 covers 14 residues. Using genomic DNA as the template, TCR beta VDJ and CDR3 profiling was carried out. TCRdb redid the calling of the reads with MiXCR, one entry per CDR3 protein. The table has 100,000 to 150,000 distinct CDR3 sequences, around two fifths seen once. The TCR was taken from a human donor in good health, serving as a control. The chain employs TRBV5-1 and TRBJ2-1, with D perhaps being TRBD1 or TRBD2 (5 bases each). Sequencing used sorted CD4+, CD8+, or CD8+CD57+ T cells (not recorded which) from PBMCs. The CDR3 DNA reads TGCGCCAGCACGGGACCAGCGTCTTACAATGAGCAGTTCTTC. Protein product: CASTGPASYNEQFF.